The table lists the clone carrying this TCR beta chain with a count of one. These data originate in a study of blood T cell repertoires in COVID-19. Overall study context: Samples of COVID-19 (acute and convalescent) were obtained from the United States, Italy and Spain.

The authors' processing: Nucleated cell number was recorded as an estimate derived from reference gene primer amplification. TCRdb keeps only in-frame clones here, not all; method: immunoSEQ multiplex PCR. For V, J and clone size, that table is used; D and trimming come from the DNA. This repertoire shows about 180,000 clones, around 88% found once; its top ten account for about 4%. V shed 3 bases and J 7 bases; nucleotides not matched to a gene: 12. The CDR3 covers 16 residues. Germline CDR1 reads MNHEY; CDR2 reads SMNVEV (reference sequence). V gene TRBV27 combines with J gene TRBJ2-1, with 7 bases matching TRBD2. Sequencing was carried out using peripheral blood. This TCR came from a woman in her thirties with acute or convalescent COVID-19. CDR3 DNA sequence: TGTGCCAGCAGTTTTCGAGAGCGGGAACGGGTAAATGAGCAGTTCTTC. Translating it yields CASSFRERERVNEQFF.